A single sample gave rise to the 27 T cell receptor beta chains below, sequenced in a study of beta chain features in type 1 diabetes. Study conclusions and caveats: Moderately but significantly shorter TCRB CDR3s were found in Type 1 diabetes patients in all four CD4+ subsets.

The study reverse transcribed the entire isolated RNA, so it sequenced expressed TCRB transcripts. The repertoire was sequenced with immunoSEQ multiplex PCR; TCRdb's copy has only in-frame clones and lacks some. The sample holds under 300,000 clones, approximately 11% seen once. These TCRs' antigens remain unknown. Sequencing was carried out using naive CD4+ T cells from blood. The receptors were gathered from a man aged 30-40 years with type 1 diabetes.

The V and J genes are TRBV29-1 and TRBJ2-5, with D perhaps matching TRBD1 (6 bases). The CDR3 is 13 amino acids. Germline lookup yields CDR1 SQVTM and CDR2 ANQGSEA. Trimming left V 6 bases short and J 0 bases short, with 11 bases between. The CDR3 bases are TGCAGCGTAGACACAGGGAACCAAGAGACCCAGTACTTC. It specifies CSVDTGNQETQYF.

The genes are TRBV9 and TRBJ1-2; D gene ambiguous. CDR3 size: 15 residues. From germline, CDR1 is SGDLS and CDR2 YYNGEE. Trimming removed 3 bases at V and 1 base at J, with 13 bases between. CDR3 region: CASSGAARLNYGYTF. CDR3 coding DNA: TGTGCCAGCAGCGGTGCCGCGAGACTTAACTATGGCTACACCTTC.

This clone was seen a handful of times. This rearrangement joins TRBV4-2 to TRBJ2-7; 9 positions agree with TRBD2. V lost 0 bases, J lost 10 bases, and 13 bases stayed unmatched. The CDR3 totals 16 residues. Germline loops: CDR1 LGHNA, CDR2 YNFKEQ. DNA of the CDR3: TGTGCCAGCAGCCAAGATCGGAGTAGCGGGGGCCCGAAACAGTACTTC. The encoded protein is CASSQDRSSGGPKQYF.

In this sample, this clone turned up a few times. The chain links TRBV7-9 to TRBJ1-6; a weak D match, TRBD1 (5 bases). V lost 8 bases and J 7 bases, leaving 9 bases between the germline ends. The germline V gene has CDR1 SEHNR and CDR2 FQNEAQ (reference sequence). The CDR3 has 12 amino acids. The CDR3 region is CASGGDNSPLHF. CDR3 nucleotides: TGTGCCAGCGGGGGGGACAATTCACCCCTCCACTTT.

This clone was recorded only once. The V call is TRBV11-1, the J call TRBJ2-7; 10 bases align to TRBD1. Germline CDR1 SGHAT, CDR2 FQDESV (reference sequence). The J segment lost 5 bases and the V segment lost 6 bases, leaving 10 bases of the junction unmatched. This CDR3 is built from 15 residues. CDR3 sequence: CASSPGQGIIDEQYF. CDR3 sequence (DNA): TGTGCCAGCAGTCCGGGACAGGGGATAATCGACGAGCAGTACTTC.

The DNA for the CDR3 is TGTGCCAGCAGTGAACGTGGCACAGATACGCAGTATTTT. Its translation is CASSERGTDTQYF. The V call is TRBV2, the J call TRBJ2-3; D is unresolved. The CDR3 runs 13 residues. Germline-derived CDR1 and CDR2 are SNHLY and FYNNEI. Trimming removed 2 bases at V and 1 base at J, with 4 bases between.

Only a few counts were recorded for this clone. V gene TRBV30 combines with J gene TRBJ2-2, with TRBD1 matching 10 bases. Germline CDR1 GTSNPN, CDR2 SVGIG (reference sequence). V gave up 4 bases and J gave up 6 bases; unmatched junction bases: 5. This CDR3 contains 14 residues. The DNA for the CDR3 is TGTGCCTGGAAAATAGGGACAGGGGCCGGGGAGCTGTTTTTT. Translation gives CAWKIGTGAGELFF.

There are a few counts of this clone. This chain links TRBV29-1 with TRBJ1-2; TRBD1 matches at 10 bases. Germline loops: CDR1 SQVTM, CDR2 ANQGSEA. The CDR3 sequence is 13 residues long. V dropped 2 bases and J dropped 9; count of bases not matched to a gene: 6. This CDR3 is CSVEMGQGSSYTF. CDR3 sequence (DNA): TGCAGCGTTGAAATGGGACAGGGGTCGAGCTACACCTTC.

The chain uses TRBV11-2 and TRBJ1-1, with D unresolved. The CDR3 runs to 13 residues. V lost 1 base and J 6 bases, leaving 9 bases between the germline ends. CDR1 and CDR2 from the germline V gene are SGHAT and FQNNGV. CDR3 protein: CASSLGTQAEAFF. CDR3 coding DNA: TGTGCCAGCAGCTTAGGCACCCAGGCTGAAGCTTTCTTT.

This chain joins TRBV5-4 and TRBJ2-1; TRBD2 matches at 8 bases. With 1 base clipped from V and 4 bases from J, the junction kept 7 bases outside the gene matches. The CDR3 runs 16 residues. From germline, CDR1 is SGHNT and CDR2 YYREEE (reference sequence). The chain's CDR3 is CASSLSRGGIYNEQFF. Written as DNA, the CDR3 is TGTGCCAGCAGCTTGAGTCGGGGGGGCATTTACAATGAGCAGTTCTTC.

This clone has more than one count but fewer than ten. The chain uses TRBV2 and TRBJ2-7, with D possibly TRBD2 on 6 matching bases. Germline V gene data show CDR1 as SNHLY and CDR2 as FYNNEI. V was pared by 3 bases and J by 0 bases, with 9 bases between. CDR3 size: 14 residues. The DNA of the CDR3 is TGTGCCAGCAGTGAGGAGGGAGTCTCCTACGAGCAGTACTTC. This codes for CASSEEGVSYEQYF.

This clone was counted between two and nine times. V is TRBV2 and J is TRBJ1-2; D unclear. Germline V gene sequence: CDR1 SNHLY, CDR2 FYNNEI. V gave up 3 bases and J gave up 4 bases, with 9 bases separating them. CDR3 length: 13 residues. The DNA for the CDR3 is TGTGCCAGCAGTGAGGAGCGGAGCTATGGCTACACCTTC. It codes for CASSEERSYGYTF.

The chain has TRBV18 and TRBJ2-1; tentative D call: TRBD1 (5 bases). V gave up 3 bases and J gave up 4 bases, with 13 bases separating them. This CDR3 is 15 amino acids long. CDR1 is KGHSH and CDR2 is LQKENI in the germline V gene. CDR3 residues: CASSPYDRAYNEQFF. The CDR3 DNA reads TGTGCCAGCTCACCGTACGACAGAGCGTACAATGAGCAGTTCTTC.

J is TRBJ2-3 and V is TRBV18; TRBD1 aligns across 11 bases. Unmatched junction bases numbered 1, after V lost 3 bases and J lost 5 bases. The CDR3 has 14 residues. Germline lookup yields CDR1 KGHSH and CDR2 LQKENI. The CDR3 DNA is TGTGCCAGCTCACCCGGGACAGGGGGAGATACGCAGTATTTT. Translating gives CASSPGTGGDTQYF.

The genes are TRBV5-1 and TRBJ1-1, with TRBD1 matching 8 bases. V dropped 2 bases and J dropped 2; count of bases not matched to a gene: 2. Germline V gene sequence: CDR1 SGHRS, CDR2 YFSETQ. This CDR3 has 14 amino acids. The CDR3 reads CASSFTGGNTEAFF. CDR3 coding DNA: TGCGCCAGCAGCTTTACAGGGGGAAACACTGAAGCTTTCTTT.

There are a few counts of this clone. The chain is built from TRBV4-3 and TRBJ1-5; D unresolved. This CDR3 is 13 amino acids long. Per the germline V gene, CDR1 is LGHNA and CDR2 is YSLEER. Between the trimmed V and J ends, which lost 2 bases and 6 bases, there was a span of 8 bases. The CDR3 reads CASSQTVFQPQHF. The CDR3 region has the DNA TGCGCCAGCAGCCAAACAGTGTTTCAGCCCCAGCATTTT.

This clone was counted between two and nine times. V and J are TRBV9 and TRBJ1-1; D perhaps matches TRBD1 (6 bases). The CDR3 has 13 residues. CDR1 is SGDLS and CDR2 is YYNGEE in the germline V gene. Trimming pared 3 bases from V and 4 bases from J, leaving 10 bases between. Here the CDR3 DNA reads TGTGCCAGCAGCGAGACAGGTATCACTGAAGCTTTCTTT. Translating gives CASSETGITEAFF.

This clone was observed a handful of times. Other DNA sequences in the same sample also yield this CDR3. The chain has TRBV20-1 and TRBJ2-5, with D uncertain. Per germline, CDR1 DFQATT and CDR2 SNEGSKA (reference sequence). Trimming pared 5 bases from V and 5 bases from J, leaving 6 bases between. The CDR3 is 10 amino acids. In nucleotides, the CDR3 is TGCAGTGCTCCTCGTGAGACCCAGTACTTC. It translates to CSAPRETQYF.

In its sample, this clone was seen a few times. The CDR3, as DNA: TGTGCCAGCAGTTCCCCCAGATTCTACGAGCAGTACTTC. Translated, it gives CASSSPRFYEQYF. The chain recombines TRBV6-5 with TRBJ2-7; D uncertain. The CDR3 is made up of 13 amino acids. CDR1 is MNHEY, CDR2 SVGAGI, per germline. Trimming left V 4 bases short and J 3 bases short, with 10 bases between.

The sample holds a few counts of this clone. The chain has TRBV6-4 and TRBJ2-1; 10 nucleotides line up with TRBD2. J was trimmed by 9 bases and V by 0 bases; bases with no gene match: 8. The CDR3 has 16 residues. In germline, CDR1 is MRHNA, CDR2 SNTAGT. This CDR3 reads CASSDSPAGGPSEQFF. CDR3 DNA sequence: TGTGCCAGCAGTGACTCCCCAGCGGGGGGGCCTAGTGAGCAGTTCTTC.

This clone was counted only a few times. The chain links TRBV6-6 to TRBJ2-3; possibly TRBD2 for D (6 bases). Trimming pared 6 bases from V and 1 base from J, leaving 11 bases between. CDR1 and CDR2 from the germline V gene are MNHNY and SVGAGI (reference sequence). CDR3 length: 14 amino acids. The DNA of the CDR3 is TGTGCCAGCAGCTCTAGGGAGGGCACAGATACGCAGTATTTT. Translating gives CASSSREGTDTQYF.

There are a few counts of this clone. This sequence joins TRBV2 and TRBJ2-7; D may be TRBD2 (5 bases). Germline loops: CDR1 SNHLY, CDR2 FYNNEI. Trimming shortened V by 0 bases and J by 3 bases, and 9 bases separated the two germline ends. The CDR3 totals 14 residues. The CDR3 DNA is TGTGCCAGCAGTGAAGCGGCGGGTAGCTACGAGCAGTACTTC. Translating gives CASSEAAGSYEQYF.

A few counts support this clone. The sample holds other DNA sequences that translate to the same CDR3. This chain uses TRBV18 with TRBJ2-5; no definite D call. Germline assignment: CDR1 KGHSH and CDR2 LQKENI. The CDR3 is 12 residues long. The V end was cut by 3 bases, the J end by 2 bases, with 4 bases between. DNA of the CDR3: TGTGCCAGCTCACCGAGACAAGAGACCCAGTACTTC. Translated, it gives CASSPRQETQYF.

In regard to this clone: Other DNA sequences from this sample encode an identical CDR3 as well. This sequence joins TRBV5-1 and TRBJ1-1, with a possible D match to TRBD1 (5 bases). This CDR3 is built from 15 residues. V lost 0 bases, J lost 3 bases, and 12 bases lay in between. Germline V lookup: CDR1 SGHRS, CDR2 YFSETQ. As DNA, the CDR3 is TGCGCCAGCAGCTTGGCCTCAGGGTTGGACACTGAAGCTTTCTTT. Residues: CASSLASGLDTEAFF.

This chain links TRBV6-6 with TRBJ2-2; 8 bases agree with TRBD1. The trim removed 6 bases at V and 5 bases at J, leaving 5 bases unmatched. The CDR3 has 14 amino acids. The germline V gene has CDR1 MNHNY and CDR2 SVGAGI (reference sequence). CDR3 in amino acids: CASSSTGETGELFF. The CDR3 DNA sequence: TGTGCCAGCAGCTCGACAGGGGAGACCGGGGAGCTGTTTTTT.

In its sample, this clone was seen once. This chain links TRBV6-5 with TRBJ1-6, with TRBD1 matching 7 bases. The CDR3 runs to 14 residues. J lost 10 bases, V lost 3 bases, and 6 bases had no gene match. Germline-derived CDR1 and CDR2 are MNHEY and SVGAGI. The DNA for the CDR3 is TGTGCCAGCAGTTATCGAGGGGGCGACTCACCCCTCCACTTT. It specifies CASSYRGGDSPLHF.

The rearrangement links TRBV5-1 to TRBJ2-2; tentative D call: TRBD2 (6 bases). The CDR3 length is 16 residues. V gave up 4 bases and J gave up 5 bases, with 18 bases separating them. Germline values: CDR1 SGHRS, CDR2 YFSETQ. The CDR3, as DNA: TGCGCCAGCAGCCGCTTTGGGACTTTAGGAACCGGGGAGCTGTTTTTT. This codes for CASSRFGTLGTGELFF. The variable domain in full, with the rest retrieved from reference TRBV5-1 and TRBJ2-2, is KAGVTQTPRYLIKTRGQQVTLSCSPISGHRSVSWYQQTPGQGLQFLFEYFSETQRNKGNFPGRFSGRQFSNSRSEMNVSTLELGDSALYLCASSRFGTLGTGELFFGEGSRLTVL.